Reported below is one T cell receptor beta chain. CDR1 and CDR2 (germline): SGHAT, FQNNGV. This CDR3 region has 14 residues. The germline V and J ends were trimmed by 7 bases and 6 bases, with 15 bases remaining between them. This sample was taken from a study of metastatic and nonmetastatic thyroid tumors. MiXCR re-clonotyped the PCR reads for TCRdb. The sample yields approximately 24,000 clones, under 25% seen once. Treatment of any kind had been given to no patient before thyroid surgery. Specimen: blood. V gene TRBV11-2 combines with J gene TRBJ2-2; D may be TRBD1 (5 bases). The sequence was collected from a male donor with papillary thyroid cancer or a benign thyroid nodule (not recorded which). Some clones in this sample may be carry-over from other donors' samples. CDR3 in DNA: TGTGCCAGCATCTCGTCCAGGGCCGCCGGGGAGCTGTTTTTT. It is translated as CASISSRAAGELFF. Full variable domain (remainder filled in from reference TRBV11-2 and TRBJ2-2): EAGVAQSPRYKIIEKRQSVAFWCNPISGHATLYWYQQILGQGPKLLIQFQNNGVVDDSQLPKDRFSAERLKGVDSTLKIQPAKLEDSAVYLCASISSRAAGELFFGEGSRLTVL.